These T cell receptor beta chains were read from a single sample in a study of T-cell memory formation after mild COVID-19. From the 5' RACE reads, TCRdb called clonotypes with MiXCR, one entry per CDR3 protein. The sample consists of 250,000 to 350,000 distinct CDR3 sequences, more than 15% of them appearing once. Sequenced material: PBMCs or a T cell subset sorted from them (not recorded which). The receptors originated from a man aged 18 to 30 who had mild COVID-19 (a few samples of this study predate the infection). Cell type and time point are not known. CDR3s include the opening cysteine and the closing phenylalanine or tryptophan. Each record gives: J gene, V gene, clone size, D gene, CDR3 protein, CDR3 DNA. A D gene is named only where the DNA matches it firmly. A row's size may be missing; if present it is once, few, many or a size class.

TRBJ1-1,TRBV5-1,NA,NA,CASSLEGYSMWESTEAFF,TGCGCCAGCAGCTTGGAGGGTTACAGTATGTGGGAGTCCACTGAAGCTTTCTTT
TRBJ2-1,TRBV20-1,NA,TRBD1,CSARGLDRSSYNEQFF,TGCAGTGCTAGAGGCTTGGACAGGAGCTCCTACAATGAGCAGTTCTTC
TRBJ2-3,TRBV5-1,few,TRBD1,CASSVTGNGGTDTQYF,TGCGCCAGCAGCGTGACAGGGAACGGGGGCACAGATACGCAGTATTTT
TRBJ1-6,TRBV7-2,few,NA,CASSLDRDYNSPLHF,TGTGCCAGCAGCTTAGACAGAGACTATAATTCACCCCTCCACTTT
TRBJ2-4,TRBV14,few,NA,CASSRGRPPAKNIQYF,TGTGCCAGCAGCCGGGGCCGCCCCCCAGCCAAAAACATTCAGTACTTC
TRBJ2-1,TRBV12-3/TRBV12-4,NA,NA,CASTIRGPLREQFF,TGTGCCAGCACCATACGAGGGCCTTTGAGAGAGCAGTTCTTC
TRBJ1-4,TRBV7-2,once,NA,CASSRGLANEKLFF,TGTGCCAGCAGCCGGGGGTTGGCTAATGAAAAACTGTTTTTT
TRBJ1-1,TRBV4-3,NA,NA,CASSHGGNTEAFF,TGCGCCAGCAGCCATGGAGGGAACACTGAAGCTTTCTTT
TRBJ2-2,TRBV11-2,many,NA,CASSRLYLGGELFF,TGTGCCAGCAGCCGTCTTTATCTTGGGGGGGAGCTGTTTTTT
TRBJ2-7,TRBV7-2,NA,TRBD2,CASRIAGDYEQYF,TGTGCCAGCCGAATAGCGGGGGATTACGAGCAGTACTTC
TRBJ1-1,TRBV5-5,NA,NA,CASSPASPEAFF,TGTGCCAGCAGCCCCGCGTCCCCTGAAGCTTTCTTT
TRBJ2-7,TRBV4-1,few,NA,CASSQEPGRMFYEQYF,TGCGCCAGCAGCCAGGAGCCGGGACGGATGTTCTACGAGCAGTACTTC
TRBJ1-6,TRBV6-6,NA,NA,CASNEGNSPLHF,TGTGCCAGCAACGAGGGAAATTCACCCCTCCACTTT
TRBJ2-3,TRBV6-6,few,NA,CASSYFLGQGHLETSTDTQYF,TGTGCCAGCAGTTACTTCCTCGGGCAGGGCCATCTCGAAACTAGCACAGATACGCAGTATTTT
TRBJ1-2,TRBV5-5,NA,TRBD1,CASSFGQGDYGYTF,TGTGCCAGCAGCTTTGGGCAGGGGGACTATGGCTACACCTTC
TRBJ1-6,TRBV5-6,NA,NA,CASSLESFDNSPLHF,TGTGCCAGCAGCTTGGAATCATTCGATAATTCACCCCTCCACTTT
TRBJ2-5,TRBV27,NA,NA,CASSFGPYKETQYF,TGTGCCAGCAGCTTCGGGCCGTATAAAGAGACCCAGTACTTC
TRBJ2-3,TRBV4-2,many,NA,CASSHNPTDTQYF,TGTGCCAGCAGCCACAACCCCACAGATACGCAGTATTTT
TRBJ2-7,TRBV20-1,NA,NA,CSATGPENPYEQYF,TGCAGTGCCACAGGGCCCGAGAACCCCTACGAGCAGTACTTC
TRBJ2-5,TRBV7-2,many,TRBD1,CASSYRGAQYF,TGTGCCAGCAGCTACAGGGGGGCCCAGTACTTC
TRBJ1-6,TRBV2,NA,TRBD1,CDSSRTRDRRRSPLHF,TGTGACAGCAGTCGCACCCGGGACAGGCGGAGGTCACCCCTCCACTTT
TRBJ1-1,TRBV19,NA,NA,CASSILFSEAFF,TGTGCCAGTAGTATTCTGTTTTCTGAAGCTTTCTTT
TRBJ2-2,TRBV20-1,many,TRBD2,CSARGPGTSGNTGELFF,TGCAGTGCCAGGGGGCCCGGGACTAGCGGTAACACCGGGGAGCTGTTTTTT
TRBJ2-5,TRBV10-3,NA,TRBD2,CAISDTAGGQTQYF,TGTGCCATCAGTGACACAGCGGGGGGGCAGACCCAGTACTTC
TRBJ2-3,TRBV7-6,many,NA,CASSLARGAQITQYF,TGTGCCAGCAGCTTAGCGAGGGGGGCACAGATTACGCAGTATTTT
TRBJ2-2,TRBV18,few,NA,CASSPQAGNTGELFF,TGTGCCAGCTCACCACAAGCCGGGAACACCGGGGAGCTGTTTTTT
TRBJ2-1,TRBV4-2,NA,TRBD2,CASSQELAGGYNEQFF,TGTGCCAGCAGCCAAGAACTAGCGGGGGGTTACAATGAGCAGTTCTTC
TRBJ1-5,TRBV20-1,NA,NA,CSAIDKNNQPQHF,TGCAGTGCGATTGACAAGAACAATCAGCCCCAGCATTTT
TRBJ2-3,TRBV12-3/TRBV12-4,few,TRBD2,CATSGGTQYF,TGTGCCACAAGCGGGGGTACGCAGTATTTT
TRBJ1-1,TRBV6-1,NA,NA,CASSGRDWTEAFF,TGTGCCAGCAGTGGTCGGGATTGGACTGAAGCTTTCTTT
TRBJ2-1,TRBV20-1,NA,TRBD2,CSAAPRTSGGWDEQFF,TGCAGTGCAGCACCGCGGACTAGCGGGGGTTGGGATGAGCAGTTCTTC
TRBJ2-7,TRBV27,NA,NA,CASSFAAEQYF,TGTGCCAGCAGTTTCGCGGCCGAGCAGTACTTC
TRBJ2-1,TRBV7-2,few,NA,CASSLMAASSYNEQFF,TGTGCCAGCAGCTTGATGGCTGCAAGCTCCTACAATGAGCAGTTCTTC
TRBJ1-2,TRBV10-3,NA,NA,CAISESGDGYTF,TGTGCCATCAGTGAGTCTGGGGATGGCTACACCTTC
TRBJ2-7,TRBV24-1,once,TRBD1,CATSDFDLRDRGFYEQYF,TGTGCCACCAGTGATTTTGACCTTCGGGACAGGGGGTTCTACGAGCAGTACTTC